Only a few counts were recorded for the clone carrying this T cell receptor beta chain. Its specificity is unknown. The same CDR3 is also encoded by other DNA sequences in this sample. The data stem from a study of OX40 agonist ivuxolimab in advanced cancers. Study information: Three individuals attained partial responses, comprising one hepatocellular carcinoma case and two cutaneous melanoma cases. Study-wide results and caveats: At doses 0.1 to 3.0 mg/kg, CD4+ and CD8+ clones expanded.

The CDR3 contains 10 residues. V dropped 3 bases and J dropped 6 bases, with 6 bases sitting between them. The germline gives CDR1 DFQATT, CDR2 SNEGSKA (reference sequence). Libraries were prepared by immunoSEQ multiplex PCR; TCRdb keeps only in-frame clonotypes and omits some of them. The data show 63,000 or so clones, 90% to 95% seen once. The V gene is TRBV20-1, the J gene TRBJ2-7; D gene ambiguous. The sequences come from CD4+ or CD8+ T cells sorted from blood, collected in a trial of the OX40 agonist ivuxolimab. This sequence originates from an adult with an advanced solid tumor such as melanoma, head and neck, liver or kidney cancer. The CDR3 nucleotides read TGCAGTGCTAGGTGGGGCGAGCAGTACTTC. This translates into CSARWGEQYF.